This is a list of T cell receptor beta chains from one sample in a study of CD8+ T cells in alopecia areata. Some clones are missing from TCRdb's copy, which holds only in-frame ones; the method was immunoSEQ multiplex PCR. Counted here are hundreds of thousands of clones, roughly two thirds occurring once; the ten biggest clones make up 1% to 1.5%. Sequencing was performed on CD4+ T cells sorted from blood, taken at week 0. These receptors all stem from a human donor with alopecia areata. Both conserved end residues are trimmed from each CDR3.

j_call	v_call	cdr3_aa
TRBJ2-7	TRBV4-1	ASSRGQGAAYEQY
TRBJ2-1	TRBV7-7	ASSLSGGREQF
TRBJ1-5	TRBV29-1	SALGQGQPQH
TRBJ2-3	TRBV29-1	SVEARLGGTDTQY
TRBJ2-7	TRBV18	ASSPPGQGVHEQY
TRBJ1-1	TRBV10-3	AISEAKGRSTTEAF
TRBJ2-2	TRBV30	AWSVFGGTVGELF
TRBJ1-5	TRBV30	AWSPIGGVNQPQH
TRBJ2-3	TRBV29-1	SVEPIDTQY
TRBJ2-2	TRBV2	AGRRGQGATGELF
TRBJ1-6	TRBV7-2	ASSLVGNSPLH
TRBJ2-5	TRBV19	ASSITDDRVETQY
TRBJ2-7	TRBV9	ASSVGFGTEQY
TRBJ2-2	TRBV27	ASSLFGVTGIDGELF
TRBJ2-5	TRBV2	ASRGQQETQY
TRBJ2-3	TRBV4-2	ASSQDRGTDTQY
TRBJ1-6	TRBV9	ASSRIGHGPNSPLH
TRBJ1-2	TRBV9	ASEGGSSGYT
TRBJ2-1	TRBV7-2	ASSPPLREQF
TRBJ1-4	TRBV6-5	ASRRGPTEKLF
TRBJ2-1	TRBV2	ASSGGTSLNEQF
TRBJ1-4	TRBV7-2	ASRQTVLNEKLF
TRBJ2-7	TRBV7-9	ASSFNPLAGASSSYEQY
TRBJ2-1	TRBV7-3	ASSLRSRVSSYNEQF
TRBJ2-3	TRBV6-5	ASSSISRLDTQY
TRBJ2-5	TRBV30	AWSVLKETQY
TRBJ1-5	TRBV30	AWGREGSQPQH
TRBJ2-5	TRBV27	ASSVWGEETQY
TRBJ1-6	TRBV19	ASSDWNAYNSPLH
TRBJ2-3	TRBV7-2	ASSSLQGSDTQY
TRBJ1-1	TRBV10-3	AISVPGQGDTEAF
TRBJ2-1	TRBV7-9	ASSPRGGHEQF
TRBJ2-4	TRBV7-9	ASSWDKLAKNIQY
TRBJ2-7	TRBV29-1	SVEGQDTYEQY
TRBJ1-1	TRBV18	ASSPGLNTEAF
TRBJ1-2	TRBV4-1	ASSQVAGQSYGYT
TRBJ2-7	TRBV15	ATSRDPTYEQY
TRBJ1-1	TRBV25-1	ASSESGAYTEAF
TRBJ2-2	TRBV15	ATSREVLKTGELF
TRBJ2-7	TRBV18	ASSPPHRWIEQY
TRBJ1-2	TRBV30	AWRGQGGSNYGYT
TRBJ2-7	TRBV27	ASSPGLAYEQY
TRBJ2-2	TRBV5-1	ASSLATLHTGELF
TRBJ1-1	TRBV29-1	SPSLPNTEAF
TRBJ2-5	TRBV7-8	ASSLDEVETQY
TRBJ1-6	TRBV2	ASSGEIPTLH